The T cell receptor beta chain described here comes from a study of OX40 agonist ivuxolimab in advanced cancers. Notes on the study in general: Researchers did not establish what antigens the expanded peripheral T cells target.

As concerns this clone: The antigen is undetermined.

Germline V gene data show CDR1 as SGHAT and CDR2 as FQNNGV. Trimming took 5 bases from V and 11 from J, leaving 15 bases between them. This CDR3 contains 12 residues. The method was immunoSEQ multiplex PCR; TCRdb's version includes in-frame clones alone and lacks a portion of them. The table has some 20,000 clones, over 70% seen once. The chain recombines TRBV11-2 with TRBJ1-1, with D possibly TRBD1 on 6 matching bases. This clonotype was obtained from an adult with an advanced solid tumor such as melanoma, head and neck, liver or kidney cancer. Sequenced material: CD4+ or CD8+ T cells sorted from blood, taken in a trial of the OX40 agonist ivuxolimab. The CDR3 sequence: CASSASGTRAFF. The CDR3 DNA reads as TGTGCCAGCAGCGCATCCGGGACAAGGGCTTTCTTT.